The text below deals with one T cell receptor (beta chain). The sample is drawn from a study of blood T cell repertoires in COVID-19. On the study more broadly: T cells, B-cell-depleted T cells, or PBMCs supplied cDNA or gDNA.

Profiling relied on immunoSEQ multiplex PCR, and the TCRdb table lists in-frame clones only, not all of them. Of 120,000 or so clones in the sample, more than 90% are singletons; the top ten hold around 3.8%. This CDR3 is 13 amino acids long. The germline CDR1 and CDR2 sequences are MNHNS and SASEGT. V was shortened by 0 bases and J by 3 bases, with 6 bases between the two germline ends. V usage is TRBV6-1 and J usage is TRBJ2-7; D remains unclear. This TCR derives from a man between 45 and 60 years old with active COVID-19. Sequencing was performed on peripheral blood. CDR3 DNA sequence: TGTGCCAGCAGTGAAGCATACTACTACGAGCAGTACTTC. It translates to CASSEAYYYEQYF.